The sample holds a few counts of the clone carrying this T cell receptor (beta chain). CDR1 is MNHEY and CDR2 is SVGAGI in the germline V gene. Trimming stripped 7 bases from V and 1 base from J, with 16 bases between. The CDR3 is made up of 15 amino acids. The data were obtained in a study of T cell responses to AZD1222 COVID-19 vaccine. Assay used: immunoSEQ multiplex PCR; TCRdb lists only in-frame clones, some missing. The sample yields about 100,000 clones, about 90% seen once. The clonotype comes from an adult in good health. Sequenced here: peripheral blood, sampled on day 0 of MenACWY control vaccination. This chain links TRBV6-5 with TRBJ1-1; weak D call: TRBD1 (5 bases). The CDR3 nucleotides read TGTGCCAGCACCATAGACAGAATCGGGAACACTGAAGCTTTCTTT. Its protein is CASTIDRIGNTEAFF.